Listed below are T cell receptor beta chains from one sample, sequenced in a study of cytomegalovirus exposure and HLA in healthy donors. Some clones are missing from TCRdb's copy, which holds only in-frame ones; the method was immunoSEQ multiplex PCR. The repertoire includes roughly 330,000 clones, around 90% of them detected once, and roughly 1.2% sits in the top ten. The specimen sequenced was PBMCs. Source of these receptors: a woman aged 25 to 45 in good health and CMV-seropositive. CDR3s include the opening cysteine and the closing phenylalanine or tryptophan. Fields, in order: J gene, V gene, CDR3 protein.

>TRBJ2-7|TRBV1
CTSSRIDRVSYEQYF
>TRBJ1-6|TRBV7-2
CASTMAHSPLHF
>TRBJ2-7|TRBV6-5
CASSPTDSPRYEQYF
>TRBJ2-7|TRBV28
CASTGTSGSYEQYF
>TRBJ2-1|TRBV2
CASQSGGSYNEQFF
>TRBJ2-7|TRBV6-6
CASRPPGVSSYEQYF
>TRBJ2-1|TRBV28
CASSLASPIDEQFF
>TRBJ2-7|TRBV28
CASSLDLLWEQYF
>TRBJ1-2|TRBV18
CASSPSRDYYGYTF
>TRBJ1-1|TRBV4-2
CASSHRQGVRWTEAFF
>TRBJ1-6|TRBV6-5
CASRNGQGYSPLHF
>TRBJ2-7|TRBV9
CASSVDTSGSPYEQYF
>TRBJ2-2|TRBV29-1
CSVDLGGSAGELFF
>TRBJ2-6|TRBV15
CATSRVGQGVDGANVLTF
>TRBJ2-2|TRBV5-6
CASIKLYTGELFF
>TRBJ2-3|TRBV27
CASRPGQGTDTQYF
>TRBJ2-5|TRBV6-5
CATGTFFQETQYF
>TRBJ2-7|TRBV28
CASSSPRRRWEQYF
>TRBJ1-2|TRBV28
CAIDPGGNYGYTF
>TRBJ1-1|TRBV29-1
CSVEATGVSTEAFF
>TRBJ1-2|TRBV7-2
CASSLGSLYGYTF
>TRBJ2-2|TRBV2
CASSQGQGRAGELFF
>TRBJ1-2|TRBV5-6
CASSWSGLYYGYTF
>TRBJ2-3|TRBV5-1
CASSSGTSSTDTQYF
>TRBJ1-5|TRBV10-3
CAISESVRPGEPQHF
>TRBJ2-3|TRBV7-3
CASSLNGLADTQYF
>TRBJ1-1|TRBV6-5
CASSYLRQGVSTEAFF
>TRBJ2-7|TRBV20-1
CSARGAIWQYF
>TRBJ2-4|TRBV18
CASSPPGRTAKNIQYF
>TRBJ1-5|TRBV7-8
CASSSTQARQGSNQPQHF
>TRBJ1-5|TRBV6-5
CASSYSTTGYQPQHF
>TRBJ1-1|TRBV7-8
CASSLGWNTEAFF
>TRBJ2-1|TRBV11-2
CASRPLGDRGSYNEQFF
>TRBJ2-7|TRBV27
CASSLPGRAHYEQYF
>TRBJ2-2|TRBV2
CASSDSPRTGDTGELFF
>TRBJ2-2|TRBV7-9
CASSSGGPNTGELFF
>TRBJ2-4|TRBV30
CAQNAGDIQYF
>TRBJ2-1|TRBV2
CASSEAQFPSAQRDEQFF
>TRBJ2-7|TRBV11-2
CASSGRGQASSYEQYF
>TRBJ2-3|TRBV7-6
CASSLHLGGQGSTDTQYF
>TRBJ1-1|TRBV9
CASSTRGEKTEAFF
>TRBJ1-2|TRBV29-1
CSVPRQNYGYTF
>TRBJ2-7|TRBV30
CAWSTSGTYEQYF
>TRBJ2-5|TRBV5-1
CASSNEKETQYF
>TRBJ1-1|TRBV6-5
CASTGGNLNTEAFF
>TRBJ2-5|TRBV4-2
CASSQDSLAGPQTQYF
>TRBJ2-5|TRBV30
CAWSPLLETQYF
>TRBJ1-3|TRBV30
CAWGEGLGNTIYF